The rows below give T cell receptor beta chains drawn from one sample of a study of circulating and synovial CD4+ cells in juvenile arthritis. The method was immunoSEQ multiplex PCR; TCRdb's version includes in-frame clones alone and lacks a portion of them. The top ten clones hold roughly 0.69% of a sample with about 16,000 clones, 90% to 95% of them seen once. Sequencing was carried out using CD4+ T cells from blood. The receptors shown here come from a human donor with juvenile idiopathic arthritis. Each CDR3 is given with its conserved first and last residue. D genes are given only for firm matches. Clone size is not always given. Where it is, it says once, few, many or a class for expanded clones.

clone size,D gene,J gene,V gene,CDR3 protein,CDR3 DNA
NA,TRBD1,TRBJ1-2,TRBV7-9,CASSSGTVYGYTF,TGTGCCAGCAGCTCCGGGACAGTCTATGGCTACACCTTC
NA,NA,TRBJ1-4,TRBV9,CASSVGFQGSDEKLFF,TGTGCCAGCAGCGTAGGGTTTCAGGGATCAGACGAAAAACTGTTTTTT
NA,TRBD2,TRBJ2-7,TRBV19,CASTGGSWTDSYEQYF,TGTGCCAGTACGGGAGGTAGCTGGACCGACTCCTACGAGCAGTACTTC
NA,TRBD1,TRBJ1-2,TRBV30,CAWSGGQARGYTF,TGTGCCTGGAGTGGGGGACAGGCGCGTGGCTACACCTTC
NA,NA,TRBJ1-3,TRBV20-1,CSATAGNTIYF,TGCAGTGCTACAGCGGGAAACACCATATATTTT
NA,TRBD2,TRBJ2-1,TRBV15,CATSTRTSGVGQFF,TGTGCCACCAGCACTAGGACTAGCGGGGTAGGGCAGTTCTTC
NA,TRBD2,TRBJ2-1,TRBV28,CAGMGREVDEQFF,TGTGCCGGCATGGGGCGGGAGGTCGATGAGCAGTTCTTC
NA,TRBD2,TRBJ2-1,TRBV7-2,CASSKVGGSNNEQFF,TGTGCCAGCAGTAAAGTCGGGGGGTCCAACAATGAGCAGTTCTTC
NA,NA,TRBJ2-3,TRBV29-1,CSVRLRLLEGTQYF,TGCAGCGTTAGGCTGCGACTACTCGAGGGTACGCAGTATTTT
NA,TRBD2,TRBJ2-3,TRBV6-5,CASRSGRFQDTQYF,TGTGCCAGCAGGAGCGGGAGGTTTCAAGATACGCAGTATTTT
NA,TRBD1,TRBJ2-7,TRBV7-9,CASSPQTGTAYEQYF,TGTGCCAGCAGCCCACAAACCGGGACAGCCTACGAGCAGTACTTC
NA,NA,TRBJ2-5,TRBV28,CASSDSTQETQYF,TGTGCCAGCAGCGACAGTACCCAAGAGACCCAGTACTTC
NA,NA,TRBJ2-7,TRBV2,CASSKGTSDEQYF,TGTGCCAGCAGTAAAGGGACATCGGACGAGCAGTACTTC
NA,TRBD2,TRBJ2-1,TRBV6-1,CASSERGIAGEQFF,TGTGCCAGCAGTGAAAGAGGGATAGCGGGGGAGCAGTTCTTC
NA,NA,TRBJ1-4,TRBV5-1,CASSLEGRGNNEKLFF,TGCGCCAGCAGCTTGGAAGGGCGGGGGAATAATGAAAAACTGTTTTTT
NA,TRBD1,TRBJ1-2,TRBV7-2,CASTNTSGTGSVF,TGTGCCAGCACCAATACGTCTGGGACAGGAAGTGTCTTC
few,TRBD1,TRBJ1-4,TRBV4-3,CASSQDFTGDEKLFF,TGCGCCAGCAGCCAAGATTTTACAGGGGATGAAAAACTGTTTTTT
once,TRBD1,TRBJ2-7,TRBV2,CASSRDRKAYEQYF,TGTGCCAGCAGCCGGGACAGAAAGGCCTACGAGCAGTACTTC
once,NA,TRBJ1-3,TRBV30,CAWSLTGNAGNTIYF,TGTGCCTGGAGTCTTACAGGGAACGCTGGAAACACCATATATTTT
NA,TRBD2,TRBJ2-1,TRBV27,CASIKAGGNKNEQFF,TGTGCCAGCATTAAAGCGGGGGGGAATAAGAATGAGCAGTTCTTC
NA,NA,TRBJ1-2,TRBV30,CASNRDGYTF,TGTGCCTCGAACCGGGATGGCTACACCTTC
NA,TRBD1,TRBJ1-5,TRBV18,CASSRDRGSNQPQHF,TGTGCCAGCTCACGGGACAGGGGCAGCAATCAGCCCCAGCATTTT
NA,NA,TRBJ1-2,TRBV11-2,CASSLDLGYGYTF,TGTGCCAGCAGCTTAGACCTCGGCTATGGCTACACCTTC
once,NA,TRBJ2-3,TRBV7-2,CASSQGWRGGRGDTQYF,TGTGCCAGCAGCCAAGGTTGGAGAGGAGGTCGTGGAGATACGCAGTATTTT
NA,TRBD1,TRBJ1-2,TRBV18,CASKQDRGDYGYTF,TGTGCCAGCAAACAAGACAGGGGGGACTATGGCTACACCTTC
NA,NA,TRBJ2-2,TRBV5-1,CASSFNRAANTGELFF,TGCGCCAGCAGCTTCAACAGGGCCGCGAACACCGGGGAGCTGTTTTTT
NA,NA,TRBJ1-2,TRBV29-1,CSVGELGGTRYGYTF,TGCAGCGTCGGGGAATTAGGAGGGACCCGCTATGGCTACACCTTC
NA,TRBD1,TRBJ1-2,TRBV7-9,CASSLSRDRVAIGYGYTF,TGTGCCAGCAGCTTATCTCGGGACAGGGTGGCTATTGGCTATGGCTACACCTTC
NA,TRBD2,TRBJ2-1,TRBV15,CATSSPPGLAGGGGRYNEQFF,TGTGCCACCAGCAGTCCACCGGGACTAGCGGGCGGCGGGGGACGCTACAATGAGCAGTTCTTC
NA,TRBD2,TRBJ2-5,TRBV6-1,CASRSAAGAQETQYF,TGTGCCAGCAGATCAGCAGCGGGGGCCCAAGAGACCCAGTACTTC
NA,NA,TRBJ2-7,TRBV10-3,CAIRAGDLSYEQYF,TGTGCCATCAGGGCAGGGGACCTCTCCTACGAGCAGTACTTC
NA,NA,TRBJ2-7,TRBV7-2,CASSLYFGESGQYF,TGTGCCAGCAGCTTATACTTCGGGGAGAGCGGGCAGTACTTC
NA,TRBD1,TRBJ2-7,TRBV10-3,CAASALTQTGGLDEQYF,TGTGCCGCCTCTGCTCTGACGCAAACAGGGGGCTTGGACGAGCAGTACTTC
NA,NA,TRBJ1-1,TRBV29-1,CSVDGLGARTEAFF,TGCAGCGTTGACGGTTTGGGGGCTAGGACTGAAGCTTTCTTT
once,NA,TRBJ2-3,TRBV5-6,CASSLRGGPGYTQYF,TGTGCCAGCAGCTTGAGGGGGGGGCCCGGTTATACGCAGTATTTT
NA,TRBD1,TRBJ2-7,TRBV6-6,CASNPTGWGEQYF,TGTGCCAGCAACCCGACAGGGTGGGGCGAGCAGTACTTC
NA,TRBD1,TRBJ1-5,TRBV27,CASSPRTGISNQPQHF,TGTGCCAGCAGTCCCCGGACAGGGATTAGCAATCAGCCCCAGCATTTT
NA,TRBD2,TRBJ2-7,TRBV7-9,CASSFGLAGGEQYF,TGTGCCAGCAGCTTCGGACTAGCGGGAGGCGAGCAGTACTTC
NA,TRBD2,TRBJ2-3,TRBV7-2,CASSLTSGTDTQYF,TGTGCCAGCAGCTTAACTAGCGGCACAGATACGCAGTATTTT
NA,TRBD2,TRBJ2-1,TRBV10-3,CAIRSGLANEQFF,TGTGCCATCAGATCGGGACTAGCAAATGAGCAGTTCTTC
NA,NA,TRBJ2-5,TRBV2,CASNRVFRSETQYF,TGTGCCAGCAACAGGGTTTTCCGATCGGAGACCCAGTACTTC
NA,NA,TRBJ2-1,TRBV21-1,CASSKAAGTSSSYNEQFF,TGTGCCAGCAGCAAAGCAGCGGGGACCTCGAGCTCCTACAATGAGCAGTTCTTC
NA,TRBD1,TRBJ1-6,TRBV9,CASSTLGQGNSPLHF,TGTGCCAGCAGCACTCTGGGACAGGGGAATTCCCCCCTCCACTTT
NA,NA,TRBJ2-1,TRBV27,CASSFSGRWAHNEQFF,TGTGCCAGCAGTTTTTCCGGGAGATGGGCCCACAATGAGCAGTTCTTC
NA,TRBD2,TRBJ2-1,TRBV29-1,CSVCDGLAGGVEQFF,TGCAGCGTTTGCGATGGACTAGCGGGAGGGGTTGAGCAGTTCTTC
NA,TRBD2,TRBJ2-7,TRBV6-5,CASSRLAGYLGQYF,TGTGCCAGCAGCCGACTAGCGGGGTATCTAGGGCAGTACTTC
few,NA,TRBJ1-2,TRBV2,CASSAGTRGGYTF,TGTGCCAGCAGTGCCGGGACTCGAGGTGGCTACACCTTC
once,TRBD1,TRBJ1-2,TRBV6-1,CASKYRGISDGYTF,TGTGCCAGCAAATACAGGGGAATAAGCGATGGCTACACCTTC
NA,TRBD1,TRBJ1-2,TRBV6-5,CASRSRQGNYGYTF,TGTGCCAGCAGAAGTAGACAGGGGAACTATGGCTACACCTTC
NA,TRBD1,TRBJ1-2,TRBV19,CASSIDLGGQLRLGYTF,TGTGCCAGTAGTATCGATCTCGGGGGACAGCTCCGCCTTGGCTACACCTTC
NA,TRBD2,TRBJ2-1,TRBV7-9,CASSLIIGLAGAYNEQFF,TGTGCCAGCAGCTTAATTATCGGGCTAGCGGGAGCATACAATGAGCAGTTCTTC
NA,TRBD2,TRBJ2-5,TRBV2,CASRDGAGVGQETQYF,TGTGCCAGCCGAGATGGGGCGGGAGTTGGGCAAGAGACCCAGTACTTC
once,NA,TRBJ1-2,TRBV5-4,CASTSSPGVLDYGYTF,TGTGCCAGCACATCGTCCCCCGGGGTACTAGACTATGGCTACACCTTC
NA,NA,TRBJ1-2,TRBV19,CASSIRGFGYGYTF,TGTGCCAGTAGTATCCGGGGGTTCGGCTATGGCTACACCTTC